This TCR beta chain was sequenced in a study of tumor-infiltrating lymphocytes in primary liver carcinoma. The wider study: All patients, whether men or women, fell within 30 to 69 years of age.

The researchers produced TCR beta cDNA from 400 to 650 ng total RNA with a constant-region primer. Slightly modified ARM-PCR served as the procedure for the TCR beta libraries. These libraries came from three rounds of nested multiplex PCR. TCRdb passed the multiplex PCR reads through MiXCR, listing each CDR3 protein once. This table has 95,000 to 150,000 distinct CDR3 sequences, roughly 69% appearing once. Unsorted bulk tissue (about 18-32 mg) underwent RNA and DNA co-extraction. This sequence was found in a woman between 55 and 75 years old with primary liver carcinoma and hepatitis B virus infection. The sample taken for sequencing was liver tumor tissue from sampling region 1. Noted subset: tumor region T1, superior pole.

CDR3 sequence reads: CASSSLGLAGAEQYF. For the CDR3, the DNA is TGTGCCAGCAGTAGTTTGGGACTAGCGGGTGCCGAGCAGTACTTC. The rearrangement uses TRBV7-9 and TRBJ2-7; 12 bases are a match to TRBD2. Per germline, CDR1 SEHNR and CDR2 FQNEAQ (reference sequence). The J segment lost 6 bases and the V segment lost 6 bases, leaving 9 bases of the junction unmatched. The CDR3 runs 15 residues. The full variable domain, completed using reference TRBV7-9 and TRBJ2-7, is DTGVSQNPRHKITKRGQNVTFRCDPISEHNRLYWYRQTLGQGPEFLTYFQNEAQLEKSRLLSDRFSAERPKGSFSTLEIQRTEQGDSAMYLCASSSLGLAGAEQYFGPGTRLTVT.